This T cell receptor beta chain was obtained from a study of human T cells and chemical hapten exposure (dated by TCRdb to the early 2020s). With regard to the full study: For sensitization, 2% DPC in acetone was applied to a roughly 2 cm by roughly 2 cm area of upper inner arm skin. Weekly therapeutic DPC doses were additionally applied to the scalp of patients throughout the roughly 25-week study period. Patch testing was performed on the upper back with Finn chambers containing 0.01% DPC, and the patch tests were scored after 6 days according to International Contact Dermatitis Research Group standards. The mostly female patient cohort included alopecia areata with under or over 50% scalp involvement, alopecia totalis and alopecia universalis. Libraries were pooled for sequencing, and variation in per-sample TCR yields was attributed mainly to small differences in library volumes within the pool. This study followed changes in the peripheral blood TCR repertoire in vivo during primary and secondary sensitization of alopecia patients to the hapten diphenylcyclopropenone (DPC). Patient blood was sampled pre-sensitization (week 0) and at 2, 6 and about 24 weeks after DPC sensitization. Some 29 alopecia patients gave blood for TCR sequencing at one to four time points (pre-sensitization, 2, 6 and 24 weeks). Study-wide conclusions, independent of this receptor: Compared with pre-sensitization or healthy control sets, expanded TCRs formed significantly more large CDR3 similarity clusters, which is consistent with antigen-driven responses. A positive correlation was found between the number of PT1 expanded TCRs and patch test score, with significance reached at thresholds 8, 16 and 32 but not 4. Repeated subsampling changed both the strength of the expansion versus patch-test correlation and the threshold at which the correlation became significant. The number of TCRs above 1 in 1000 frequency did not change with DPC sensitization; there was no evidence of global repertoire structure alterations. Alopecia, a presumed autoimmune disease, was present in all patients, so the immune response of the patients might differ from that of healthy individuals.

Explained via the paper, the time point label denotes: pre-sensitization, week 0. Sample treatment or condition, as interpreted from the label and publication: therapeutic diphenylcyclopropenone sensitization with weekly scalp DPC. At every patch-test visit, the blood draw took place before the patch test was put on. To be eligible, patients had to be aged 18 to 70, diagnosed with alopecia and judged suitable for DPC therapy, while pregnant patients were excluded. Total RNA was extracted from unfractionated whole blood that had been collected in Tempus Blood RNA tubes. The library was built by means of RACE. Sequencing relied on a NextSeq 500. Library preparation attached unique molecular identifiers to individual cDNA molecules for quantitative, reproducible TCR counting. Both TCR alpha and TCR beta chains were sequenced from each blood RNA sample. As for how the authors treated the data: The median number of TCRs per sample was roughly 98,000, ranging from about 23,224 to 750,000. The Decombinator software suite was used to annotate the V, J and CDR3 of the TCR reads. Every sample was subsampled to the same number of TCRs (28,000) for the PS versus PT1 abundance plots. TCRs were defined as expanded if absent before sensitization and observed at least eight times at the 2-week time point. The public reads were reprocessed in TCRdb via fastp at Q25 and MiXCR, keeping in-frame beta chains. Under each unique CDR3 protein, matching rows form one entry showing the most common genes and DNA. For this entry, the V and J calls and clone size follow TCRdb and not the study's own pipeline. The sample contains more than 250,000 distinct CDR3 sequences, approximately 8% of them found a single time. Clones ranked in the top ten supply less than 1.5% of the sample.

Turning to this clonotype: There is no known antigen for this receptor. No base qualities exist here, and no much larger clone lies one base off it.

The CDR3 holds 17 amino acids from the cysteine to the phenylalanine. The read is trimmed to its CDR3 DNA, 51 bases read in frame from base 1. V is shortened by 0 bases, J by 7 bases, and the region joining them spans 23 bases. CDR1 SGDLS and CDR2 YYNGEE are derived from the germline V gene. The specimen was whole blood, collected in connection with sensitization to the hapten diphenylcyclopropenone (DPC). The sequence came from a man between 18 and 35 years old with alopecia areata. Some clones in this sample may be carry-over from other donors' samples. Recombination linked TRBV9 to TRBJ2-7; the D segment might be TRBD1 or TRBD2, since each matches 5 bases. The DNA sequence follows: TGTGCCAGCAGCGTAGGAGGTAGGGACGCCAGCAGCGCGGAGCAGTACTTC. This gives the protein CASSVGGRDASSAEQYF.